The next 18 T cell receptor beta chains were all read from a single sample in a study of identical twins. Via MiXCR, TCRdb re-called the 5' RACE reads, giving one row per CDR3 protein. The sample has around 340,000 distinct CDR3 sequences, 10% to 15% seen once. The data were also submitted as part of a second study, on yellow fever vaccine responses in identical twins.

The sequenced sample was CD8+ T cells sorted from blood. The receptors were gathered from a woman between 18 and 29 years old in good health.

This clonotype was counted ten times or more. V and J are TRBV24-1 and TRBJ2-3; no firm D call. The CDR3 length is 14 residues. Trimming pared 0 bases from V and 0 bases from J, leaving 3 bases between. Germline V CDR1 and CDR2: KGHDR, SFDVKD. The CDR3 DNA is TGTGCCACCAGTGATTTGGGTAGCACAGATACGCAGTATTTT. Translation: CATSDLGSTDTQYF.

The chain joins TRBV5-6 to TRBJ2-3; the D gene is possibly TRBD2 (6 bases). Per the germline V gene, CDR1 is SGHDT and CDR2 is YYEEEE. CDR3 size: 16 residues. The germline V and J ends were trimmed by 4 bases and 2 bases, with 17 bases remaining between them. The CDR3 region is CASSGDLGLPTDTQYF. In nucleotides, the CDR3 is TGTGCCAGCAGCGGGGACTTGGGCCTGCCCACAGATACGCAGTATTTT.

This rearrangement joins TRBV20-1 to TRBJ2-3, with TRBD2 identical over 11 bases. There are 15 residues in the CDR3. Germline V CDR1 and CDR2: DFQATT, SNEGSKA (reference sequence). Trimming removed 6 bases from V and 2 bases from J; junction bases left unmatched: 7. Written as DNA, the CDR3 is TGCAGTGCCACAGGACTAGCGGGCACCACAGATACGCAGTATTTT. This gives the protein CSATGLAGTTDTQYF.

This clonotype was seen a handful of times. The chain employs TRBV28 and TRBJ2-2, with D tentatively TRBD1 (6 bases). The ends were cut back, 4 bases at V and 0 bases at J, with 21 bases in the middle. The CDR3 totals 19 residues. Germline V CDR1 and CDR2: MDHEN, SYDVKM. This CDR3 is CASSSILPGHKANTGELFF. The CDR3 DNA reads TGTGCCAGCAGTTCGATCCTACCGGGACACAAAGCGAACACCGGGGAGCTGTTTTTT.

The DNA of the CDR3 is TGTGCCAGCAGTGGGCAGACCTACGGGGGCTACACCTTC. It encodes CASSGQTYGGYTF. V usage is TRBV2 and J usage is TRBJ1-2; D gene ambiguous. This CDR3 has 13 residues. With 4 bases removed from V and 8 bases from J, the gap between germline ends came to 14 bases. In germline, CDR1 is SNHLY, CDR2 FYNNEI.

This chain joins TRBV29-1 and TRBJ2-1, with TRBD2 matching over 8 bases. CDR1 and CDR2 (germline): SQVTM, ANQGSEA. J was trimmed by 5 bases and V by 3 bases; bases with no gene match: 6. This CDR3 contains 14 residues. The CDR3 loop reads CSVDSGSLDNEQFF. The CDR3 DNA reads as TGCAGCGTTGACAGCGGGAGTTTAGACAATGAGCAGTTCTTC.

This clonotype was recorded at least ten times. The CDR3 spells CATSSVGGTDTQYF. CDR3 bases: TGTGCCACCAGCAGTGTGGGAGGGACAGATACGCAGTATTTT. The V call is TRBV15, the J call TRBJ2-3, with 7 bases lining up with TRBD2. The CDR3 has 14 residues. Trimming removed 3 bases from V and 3 bases from J; junction bases left unmatched: 3. Looked up from germline, CDR1 is LNHNV and CDR2 is YYDKDF (reference sequence).

In this sample, this clonotype turned up a few times. The chain is built from TRBV9 and TRBJ2-2, with a possible D match to TRBD1 (5 bases). The germline V gene has CDR1 SGDLS and CDR2 YYNGEE. Trimming cost V 3 bases and J 3 bases, with 18 bases left between them. The CDR3 totals 17 residues. The CDR3 DNA sequence: TGTGCCAGCAGCGCGTACCGTGGGGCGGAGTACACCGGGGAGCTGTTTTTT. Translation gives CASSAYRGAEYTGELFF.

V and J are TRBV6-1 and TRBJ2-1, with a tentative D call TRBD2 (6 bases). Germline V CDR1 and CDR2: MNHNS, SASEGT. The germline V and J ends were trimmed by 6 bases and 6 bases, with 15 bases remaining between them. This CDR3 is 14 amino acids long. The CDR3 sequence: CASSHRELANEQFF. The CDR3 coding sequence is TGTGCCAGCAGCCACCGGGAGCTAGCCAATGAGCAGTTCTTC.

V usage is TRBV4-1 and J usage is TRBJ2-7; D is unresolved. The CDR3 spans 14 residues. Germline lookup yields CDR1 MGHRA and CDR2 YSYEKL. V was trimmed by 2 bases and J by 3 bases, leaving 11 bases between them. The CDR3 here is CASSQWVTRYEQYF. Written as DNA, the CDR3 is TGCGCCAGCAGCCAATGGGTCACCCGCTACGAGCAGTACTTC.

This clonotype was detected many times. The chain carries TRBV29-1 and TRBJ2-1, with D unresolved. The germline gives CDR1 SQVTM, CDR2 ANQGSEA. V lost 0 bases and J lost 7, with 10 bases in between. This CDR3 region has 13 residues. The CDR3 sequence is CSVEDGVWNEQFF. CDR3 nucleotide sequence: TGCAGCGTTGAAGATGGCGTTTGGAATGAGCAGTTCTTC.

J is TRBJ2-7 and V is TRBV9, with D unclear. CDR3 size: 13 residues. With 1 base removed from V and 2 bases from J, the gap between germline ends came to 7 bases. Germline CDR1 SGDLS, CDR2 YYNGEE. The CDR3 protein is CASSVTETYEQYF. The CDR3 bases are TGTGCCAGCAGCGTAACAGAAACCTACGAGCAGTACTTC.

This clonotype occurred a few times. This chain links TRBV7-6 with TRBJ2-1, with a weak D call TRBD2 (6 bases). The germline gives CDR1 SGHVS, CDR2 FNYEAQ. The length of the CDR3 is 15 residues. Trimming cost V 5 bases and J 6 bases, with 17 bases left between them. The CDR3, as DNA: TGTGCCAGCAGCCAAGGCGTAGCGGTAGGCAATGAGCAGTTCTTC. This sequence encodes CASSQGVAVGNEQFF.

This clonotype was recorded at least ten times. This chain uses TRBV3-1 with TRBJ2-3; tentative D call: TRBD2 (6 bases). The CDR3 spans 15 residues. V lost 0 bases and J lost 5, with 12 bases in between. The V gene's germline CDR1 is LGHDT and CDR2 YNNKEL (reference sequence). The DNA of the CDR3 is TGTGCCAGCAGCCAAGATCTTGGACTAATAGATACGCAGTATTTT. It yields the protein CASSQDLGLIDTQYF.

The chain joins TRBV7-9 to TRBJ2-3; D remains ambiguous. CDR3 length: 14 amino acids. With 1 base removed from V and 6 bases from J, the gap between germline ends came to 11 bases. The V gene's germline CDR1 is SEHNR and CDR2 FQNEAQ (reference sequence). This CDR3 reads CASSLVDRADTQYF. Written as DNA, the CDR3 is TGTGCCAGCAGCTTAGTCGACCGGGCGGATACGCAGTATTTT.

This clonotype has ten or more counts. The chain employs TRBV29-1 and TRBJ2-7, with D tentatively TRBD1 (5 bases). CDR3 size: 13 residues. Germline V gene data show CDR1 as SQVTM and CDR2 as ANQGSEA. Trimming left V 2 bases short and J 4 bases short, with 12 bases between. As DNA, the CDR3 is TGCAGCGTTGAAACAGGAAGGGAATACGAGCAGTACTTC. This codes for CSVETGREYEQYF.

This clonotype was seen only a few times. The chain joins TRBV4-1 to TRBJ2-7; 9 bases align to TRBD2. Germline CDR1 is MGHRA and CDR2 is YSYEKL. V shed 1 base, J shed 3 bases, and the junction held 4 bases outside the gene matches. This CDR3 has 15 amino acids. CDR3 coding DNA: TGCGCCAGCAGCCAAGTTGCAGCGGGAGGCTACGAGCAGTACTTC. Encoded protein: CASSQVAAGGYEQYF.

This clonotype has a handful of counts. This chain links TRBV7-6 with TRBJ2-1; D is uncertain. CDR3 size: 13 residues. CDR1 is SGHVS and CDR2 is FNYEAQ in the germline V gene. V was pared by 6 bases and J by 2 bases, with 8 bases between. For the CDR3, the DNA is TGTGCCAGCAGGCGTAGAGCCTACAATGAGCAGTTCTTC. It is translated as CASRRRAYNEQFF.